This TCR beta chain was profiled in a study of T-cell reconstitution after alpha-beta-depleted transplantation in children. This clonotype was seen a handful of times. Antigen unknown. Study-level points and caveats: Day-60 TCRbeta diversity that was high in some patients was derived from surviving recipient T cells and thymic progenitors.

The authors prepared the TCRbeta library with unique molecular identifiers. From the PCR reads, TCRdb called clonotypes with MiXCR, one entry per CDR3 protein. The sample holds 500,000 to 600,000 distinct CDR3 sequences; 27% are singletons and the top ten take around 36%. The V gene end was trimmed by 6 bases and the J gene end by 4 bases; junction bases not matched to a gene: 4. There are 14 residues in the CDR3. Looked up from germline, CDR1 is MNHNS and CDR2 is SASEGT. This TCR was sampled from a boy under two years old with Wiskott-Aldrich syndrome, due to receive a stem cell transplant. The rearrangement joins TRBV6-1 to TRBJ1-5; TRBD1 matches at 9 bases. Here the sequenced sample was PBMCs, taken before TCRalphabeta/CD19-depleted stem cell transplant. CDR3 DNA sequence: TGTGCCAGCAGGAGGGGGACAGGGAATCAGCCCCAGCATTTT. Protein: CASRRGTGNQPQHF.